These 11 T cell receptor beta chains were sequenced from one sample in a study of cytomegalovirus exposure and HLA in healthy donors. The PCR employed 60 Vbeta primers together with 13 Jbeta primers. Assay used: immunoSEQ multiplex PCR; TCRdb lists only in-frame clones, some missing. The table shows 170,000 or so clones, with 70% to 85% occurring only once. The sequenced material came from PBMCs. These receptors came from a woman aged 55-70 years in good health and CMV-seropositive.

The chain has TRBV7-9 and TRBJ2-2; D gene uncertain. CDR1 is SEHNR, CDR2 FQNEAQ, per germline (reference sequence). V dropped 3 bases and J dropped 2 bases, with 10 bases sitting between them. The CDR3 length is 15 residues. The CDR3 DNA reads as TGTGCCAGCAGCTTCTCTGTGACAAACACCGGGGAGCTGTTTTTT. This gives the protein CASSFSVTNTGELFF.

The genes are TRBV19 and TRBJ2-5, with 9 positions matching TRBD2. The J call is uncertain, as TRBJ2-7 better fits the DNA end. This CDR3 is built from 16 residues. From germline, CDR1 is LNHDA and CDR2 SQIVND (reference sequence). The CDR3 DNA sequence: TGTGCCAGTAGTAATTTCCTGACTAGCGGAGGGGACGAGCAGTACTTC. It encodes CASSNFLTSGGDEQYF.

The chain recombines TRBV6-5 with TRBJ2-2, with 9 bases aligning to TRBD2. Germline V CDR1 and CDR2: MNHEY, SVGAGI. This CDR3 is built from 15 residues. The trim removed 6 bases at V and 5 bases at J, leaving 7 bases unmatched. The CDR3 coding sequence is TGTGCCAGCAGATTTAGCGGGAGAGAAACCGGGGAGCTGTTTTTT. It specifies CASRFSGRETGELFF.

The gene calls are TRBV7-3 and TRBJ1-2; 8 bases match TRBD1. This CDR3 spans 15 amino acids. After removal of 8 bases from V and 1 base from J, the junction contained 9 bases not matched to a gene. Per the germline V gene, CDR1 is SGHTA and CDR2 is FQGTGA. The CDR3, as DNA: TGTGCCAGCGGCCCTGGGACAGGTGGTAACTATGGCTACACCTTC. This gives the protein CASGPGTGGNYGYTF.

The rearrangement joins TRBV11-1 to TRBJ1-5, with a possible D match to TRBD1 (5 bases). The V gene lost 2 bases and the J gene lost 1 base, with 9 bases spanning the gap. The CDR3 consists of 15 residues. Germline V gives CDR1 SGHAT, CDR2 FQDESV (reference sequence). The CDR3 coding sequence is TGTGCCAGCAGCTTATCGGGGGACAGCAATCAGCCCCAGCATTTT. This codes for CASSLSGDSNQPQHF.

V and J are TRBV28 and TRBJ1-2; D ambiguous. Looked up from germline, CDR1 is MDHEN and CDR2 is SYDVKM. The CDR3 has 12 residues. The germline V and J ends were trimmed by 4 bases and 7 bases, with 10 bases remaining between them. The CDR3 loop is CASSSGFRGYTF. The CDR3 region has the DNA TGTGCCAGCAGTTCGGGGTTTCGTGGCTACACCTTC.

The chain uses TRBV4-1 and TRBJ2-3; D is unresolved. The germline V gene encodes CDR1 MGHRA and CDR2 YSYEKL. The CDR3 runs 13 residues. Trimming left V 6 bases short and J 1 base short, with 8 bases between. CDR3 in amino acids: CASRNTGTDTQYF. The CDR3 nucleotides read TGCGCCAGCAGAAATACGGGCACAGATACGCAGTATTTT.

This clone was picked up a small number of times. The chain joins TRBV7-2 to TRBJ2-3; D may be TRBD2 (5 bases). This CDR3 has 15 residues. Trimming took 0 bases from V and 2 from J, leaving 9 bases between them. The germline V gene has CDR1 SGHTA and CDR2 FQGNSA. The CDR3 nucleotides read TGTGCCAGCAGCTTAGCTGGGCGGGCCACAGATACGCAGTATTTT. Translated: CASSLAGRATDTQYF.

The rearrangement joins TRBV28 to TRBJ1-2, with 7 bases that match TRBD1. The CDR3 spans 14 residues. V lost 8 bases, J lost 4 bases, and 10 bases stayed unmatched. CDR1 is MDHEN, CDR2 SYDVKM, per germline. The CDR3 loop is CASGGQPEVYGYTF. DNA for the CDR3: TGTGCCAGCGGGGGACAGCCAGAGGTCTATGGCTACACCTTC.

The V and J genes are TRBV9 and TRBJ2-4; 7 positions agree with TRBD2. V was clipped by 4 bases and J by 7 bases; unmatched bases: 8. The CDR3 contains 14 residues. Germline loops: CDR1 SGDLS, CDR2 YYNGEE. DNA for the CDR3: TGTGCCAGCAGCCCCGCGGGAGTCGGGAACATTCAGTACTTC. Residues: CASSPAGVGNIQYF. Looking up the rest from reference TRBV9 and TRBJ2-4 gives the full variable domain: DSGVTQTPKHLITATGQRVTLRCSPRSGDLSVYWYQQSLDQGLQFLIQYYNGEERAKGNILERFSAQQFPDLHSELNLSSLELGDSALYFCASSPAGVGNIQYFGAGTRLSVL.

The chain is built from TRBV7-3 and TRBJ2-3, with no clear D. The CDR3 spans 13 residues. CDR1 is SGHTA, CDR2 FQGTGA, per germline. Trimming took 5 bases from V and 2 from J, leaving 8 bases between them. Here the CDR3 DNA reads TGTGCCAGCAGCCCTTCTAACACAGATACGCAGTATTTT. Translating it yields CASSPSNTDTQYF.